This TCR beta chain was sequenced during a study of T-cell reconstitution after alpha-beta-depleted transplantation in children. Preparation of the TCRbeta library used unique molecular identifiers. TCRdb re-called the PCR reads with MiXCR, one entry per CDR3 protein. The sample includes roughly 790,000 distinct CDR3 sequences, approximately 15% of them seen just once. Regarding the study as a whole: Fresh T-cell production supplied most of the T-cell counts and diversity seen one year after transplant. Some patients showed high day-60 TCRbeta diversity, which derived from surviving recipient T cells and thymic progenitors. About two months after transplant, alpha-beta T cells reportedly came from several hundred expanded graft clones.

V dropped 1 base and J dropped 6 bases, with 10 bases sitting between them. Germline CDR1 and CDR2: MGHRA and YSYEKL. The CDR3 totals 13 residues. This clonotype was seen ten or more times. The antigen is unknown. The origin of this receptor is a male patient younger than 18 who had a stem cell transplant for acute lymphoblastic leukemia, so the T cells may come from the graft donor. The input for sequencing was PBMCs, mostly from graft donor cells, taken 360 days after TCRalphabeta/CD19-depleted stem cell transplant. The chain uses TRBV4-1 and TRBJ2-7; D assignment may be TRBD1 or TRBD2 (5 bases each). The CDR3 DNA reads as TGCGCCAGCAGCCAAGGGGGACCCGGCGAGCAGTACTTC. It specifies CASSQGGPGEQYF.